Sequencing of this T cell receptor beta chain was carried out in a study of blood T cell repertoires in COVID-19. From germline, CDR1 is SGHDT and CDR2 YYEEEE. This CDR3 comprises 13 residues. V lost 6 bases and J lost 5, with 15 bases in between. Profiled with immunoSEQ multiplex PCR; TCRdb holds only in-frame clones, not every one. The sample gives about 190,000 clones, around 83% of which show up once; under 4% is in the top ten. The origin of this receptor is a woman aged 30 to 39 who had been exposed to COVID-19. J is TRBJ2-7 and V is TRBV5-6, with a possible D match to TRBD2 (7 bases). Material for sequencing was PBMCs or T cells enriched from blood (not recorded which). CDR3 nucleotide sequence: TGTGCCAGCACCGTCGGGGGGCAGGACGAGCAGTACTTC. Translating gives CASTVGGQDEQYF.